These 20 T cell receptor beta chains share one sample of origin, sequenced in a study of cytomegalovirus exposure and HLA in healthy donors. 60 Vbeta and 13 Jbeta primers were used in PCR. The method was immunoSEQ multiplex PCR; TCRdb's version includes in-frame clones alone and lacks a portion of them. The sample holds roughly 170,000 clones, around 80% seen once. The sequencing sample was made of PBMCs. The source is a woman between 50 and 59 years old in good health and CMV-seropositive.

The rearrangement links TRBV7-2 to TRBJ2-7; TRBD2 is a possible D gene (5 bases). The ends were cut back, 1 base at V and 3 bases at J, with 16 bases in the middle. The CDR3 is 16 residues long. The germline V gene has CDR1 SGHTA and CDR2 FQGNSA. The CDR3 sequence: CASSLERQLGRYEQYF. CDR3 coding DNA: TGTGCCAGCAGCTTAGAGCGGCAGTTAGGACGCTACGAGCAGTACTTC.

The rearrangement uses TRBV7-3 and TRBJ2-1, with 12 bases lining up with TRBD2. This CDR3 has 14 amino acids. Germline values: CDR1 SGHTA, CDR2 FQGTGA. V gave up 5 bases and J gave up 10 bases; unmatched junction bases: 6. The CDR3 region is CASSLAGGQREQFF. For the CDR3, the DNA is TGTGCCAGCAGCCTAGCGGGGGGGCAACGGGAGCAGTTCTTC.

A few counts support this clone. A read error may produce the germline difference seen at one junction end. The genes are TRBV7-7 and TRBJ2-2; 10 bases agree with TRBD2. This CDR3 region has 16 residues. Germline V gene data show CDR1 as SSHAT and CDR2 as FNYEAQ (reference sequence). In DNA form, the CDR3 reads TGTGCTAGCAGCTTAAGTCTAGCGGGAGCCACCGGGGAGCTGTTTTTT. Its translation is CASSLSLAGATGELFF.

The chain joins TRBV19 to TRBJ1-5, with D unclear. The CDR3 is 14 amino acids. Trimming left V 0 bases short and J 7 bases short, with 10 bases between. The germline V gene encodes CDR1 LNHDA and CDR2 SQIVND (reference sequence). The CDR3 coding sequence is TGTGCCAGTAGTATAGACCGGGGAGGGCAGCCCCAGCATTTT. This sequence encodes CASSIDRGGQPQHF.

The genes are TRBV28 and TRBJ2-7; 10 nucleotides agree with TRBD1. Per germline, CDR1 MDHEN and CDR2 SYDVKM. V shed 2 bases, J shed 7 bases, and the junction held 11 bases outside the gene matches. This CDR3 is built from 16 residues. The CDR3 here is CASSLQHGTGEREQYF. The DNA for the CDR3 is TGTGCCAGCAGTTTACAACACGGGACAGGGGAGCGGGAGCAGTACTTC.

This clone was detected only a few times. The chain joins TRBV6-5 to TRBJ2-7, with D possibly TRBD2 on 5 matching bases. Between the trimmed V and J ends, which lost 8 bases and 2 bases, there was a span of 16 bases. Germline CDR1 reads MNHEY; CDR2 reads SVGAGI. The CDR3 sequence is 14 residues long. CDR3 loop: CASVKSGPTYEQYF. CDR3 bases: TGTGCCAGCGTGAAAAGCGGTCCTACCTACGAGCAGTACTTC.

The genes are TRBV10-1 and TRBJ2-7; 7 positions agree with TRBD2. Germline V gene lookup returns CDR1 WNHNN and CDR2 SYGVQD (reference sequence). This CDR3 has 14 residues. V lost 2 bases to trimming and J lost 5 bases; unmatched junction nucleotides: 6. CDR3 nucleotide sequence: TGCGCCAGCAGTGAGCAGGCAGCGGGAAACGAGCAGTACTTC. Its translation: CASSEQAAGNEQYF.

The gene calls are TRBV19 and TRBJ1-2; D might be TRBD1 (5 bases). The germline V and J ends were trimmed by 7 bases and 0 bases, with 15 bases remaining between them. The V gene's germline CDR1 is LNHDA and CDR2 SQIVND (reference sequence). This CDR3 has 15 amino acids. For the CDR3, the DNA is TGTGCCAGTATCCCGACAGAACCTTCTAACTATGGCTACACCTTC. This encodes CASIPTEPSNYGYTF.

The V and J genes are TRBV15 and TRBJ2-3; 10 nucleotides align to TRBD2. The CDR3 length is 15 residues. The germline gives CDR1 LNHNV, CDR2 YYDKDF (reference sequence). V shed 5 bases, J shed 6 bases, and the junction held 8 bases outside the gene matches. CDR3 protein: CATSWGAGGPDTQYF. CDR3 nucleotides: TGTGCCACCAGCTGGGGAGCGGGGGGGCCGGATACGCAGTATTTT.

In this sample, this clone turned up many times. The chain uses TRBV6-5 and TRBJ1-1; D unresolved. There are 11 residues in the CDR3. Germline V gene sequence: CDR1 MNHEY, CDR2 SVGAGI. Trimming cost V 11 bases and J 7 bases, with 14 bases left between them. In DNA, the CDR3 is TGTGCCGTGAGTGATCGACTTGAAGCTTTCTTT. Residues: CAVSDRLEAFF.

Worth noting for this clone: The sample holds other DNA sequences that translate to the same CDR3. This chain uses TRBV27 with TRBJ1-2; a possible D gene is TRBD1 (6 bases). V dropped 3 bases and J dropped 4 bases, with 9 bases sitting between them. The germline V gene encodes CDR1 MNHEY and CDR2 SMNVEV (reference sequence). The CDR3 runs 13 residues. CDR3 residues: CASSLRGGYGYTF. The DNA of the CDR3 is TGTGCCAGCAGTTTGAGAGGGGGCTATGGCTACACCTTC.

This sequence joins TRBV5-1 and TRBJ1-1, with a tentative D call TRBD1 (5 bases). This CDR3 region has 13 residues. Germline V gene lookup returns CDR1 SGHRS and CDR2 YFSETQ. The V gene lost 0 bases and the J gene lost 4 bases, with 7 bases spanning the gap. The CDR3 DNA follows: TGCGCCAGCAGCTTGGATAGGGGCACTGAAGCTTTCTTT. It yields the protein CASSLDRGTEAFF.

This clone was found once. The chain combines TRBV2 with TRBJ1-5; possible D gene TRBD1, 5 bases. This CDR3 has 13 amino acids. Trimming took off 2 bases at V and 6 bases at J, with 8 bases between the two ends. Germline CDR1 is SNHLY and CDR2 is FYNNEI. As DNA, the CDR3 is TGTGCCAGCAGTGAAAATCAGGGTCAGCCCCAGCATTTT. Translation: CASSENQGQPQHF. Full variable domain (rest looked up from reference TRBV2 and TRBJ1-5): EPEVTQTPSHQVTQMGQEVILRCVPISNHLYFYWYRQILGQKVEFLVSFYNNEISEKSEIFDDQFSVERPDGSNFTLKIRSTKLEDSAMYFCASSENQGQPQHFGDGTRLSIL.

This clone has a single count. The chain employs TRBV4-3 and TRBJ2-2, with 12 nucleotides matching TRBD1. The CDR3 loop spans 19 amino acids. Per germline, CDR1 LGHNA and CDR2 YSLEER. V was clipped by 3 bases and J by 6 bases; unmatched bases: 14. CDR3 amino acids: CASSQGISGTGGNAGELFF. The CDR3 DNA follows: TGCGCCAGCAGCCAGGGAATATCCGGGACAGGGGGCAACGCCGGGGAGCTGTTTTTT.

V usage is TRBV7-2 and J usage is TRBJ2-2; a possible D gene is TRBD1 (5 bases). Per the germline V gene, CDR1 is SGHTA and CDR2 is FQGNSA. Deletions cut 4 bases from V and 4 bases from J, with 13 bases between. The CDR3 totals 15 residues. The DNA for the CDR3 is TGTGCCAGCAGCTCAACCACCAGGGCCACCGGGGAGCTGTTTTTT. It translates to CASSSTTRATGELFF.

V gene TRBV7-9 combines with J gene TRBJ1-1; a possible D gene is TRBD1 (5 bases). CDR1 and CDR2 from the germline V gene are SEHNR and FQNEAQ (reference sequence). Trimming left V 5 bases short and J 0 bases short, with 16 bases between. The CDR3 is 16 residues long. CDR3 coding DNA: TGTGCCAGCAGCCGACGGGCGGGGCCCTTGAACACTGAAGCTTTCTTT. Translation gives CASSRRAGPLNTEAFF.

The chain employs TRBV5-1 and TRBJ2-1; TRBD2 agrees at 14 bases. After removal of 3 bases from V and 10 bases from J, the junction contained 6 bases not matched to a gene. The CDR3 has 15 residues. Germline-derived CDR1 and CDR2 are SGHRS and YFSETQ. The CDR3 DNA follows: TGCGCCAGCAGCTCGGGACTAGCGGGAGAAGGAGAGCAGTTCTTC. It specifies CASSSGLAGEGEQFF.

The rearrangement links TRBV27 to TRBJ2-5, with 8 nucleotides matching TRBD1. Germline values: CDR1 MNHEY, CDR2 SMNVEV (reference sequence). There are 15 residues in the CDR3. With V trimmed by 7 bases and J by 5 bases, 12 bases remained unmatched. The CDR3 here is CASNFGTGPRETQYF. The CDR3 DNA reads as TGTGCCAGCAACTTCGGGACAGGCCCCCGGGAGACCCAGTACTTC.

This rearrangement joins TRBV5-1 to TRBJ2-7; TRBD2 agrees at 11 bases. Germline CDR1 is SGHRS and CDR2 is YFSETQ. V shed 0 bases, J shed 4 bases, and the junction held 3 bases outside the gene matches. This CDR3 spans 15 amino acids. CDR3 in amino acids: CASSLGGLAEYEQYF. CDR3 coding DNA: TGCGCCAGCAGCTTGGGGGGACTAGCGGAGTACGAGCAGTACTTC.

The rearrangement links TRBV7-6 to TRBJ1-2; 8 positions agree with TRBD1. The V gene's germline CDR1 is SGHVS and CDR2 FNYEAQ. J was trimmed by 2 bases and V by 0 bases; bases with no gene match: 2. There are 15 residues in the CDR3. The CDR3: CASSLADRANYGYTF. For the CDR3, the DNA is TGTGCCAGCAGCTTAGCGGACAGGGCAAACTATGGCTACACCTTC. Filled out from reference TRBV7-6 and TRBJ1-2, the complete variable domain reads GAGVSQSPRYKVTKRGQDVALRCDPISGHVSLYWYRQALGQGPEFLTYFNYEAQQDKSGLPNDRFSAERPEGSISTLTIQRTEQRDSAMYRCASSLADRANYGYTFGSGTRLTVV.